This T cell receptor beta chain derives from a study of blood T cells in healthy people across ages. Sample-barcoded 5' priming and a J-beta primer mix drove a second PCR of about 7 to 12 cycles. TCRdb re-called the 5' RACE reads through MiXCR, storing one row per CDR3 protein. The data show around 520,000 distinct CDR3 sequences, 25% to 35% seen once. CDR1 SGHTA and CDR2 FQGNSA come from the germline V gene. The CDR3 has 15 residues. V shed 4 bases, J shed 2 bases, and the junction held 3 bases outside the gene matches. A few counts support this clonotype. This sample also appeared in a second study, on T cells of mothers and their children. That work adds: The whole RNA yield was converted to cDNA, around 1.5 ug per 15 ul. Slightly higher, non-significant overlap characterized related mother-child pairs relative to unrelated pairs.

The V call is TRBV7-2, the J call TRBJ2-7, with TRBD2 identical over 12 bases. Sequenced: blood. This receptor was obtained from a boy between 2 and 10 years old in good health. The CDR3 here is CASSWTSGETYEQYF. The CDR3, as DNA: TGTGCCAGCAGCTGGACTAGCGGGGAGACCTACGAGCAGTACTTC.